These 30 T cell receptor beta chains came from one sample sequenced in a study of shared clonotypes between healthy human individuals. Selected positively for CCR7 and CD45RO-negative, naive CD8 cells excluded terminally differentiated effector memory CD45RA+ cells. Clones were read by immunoSEQ multiplex PCR, and TCRdb kept only the in-frame ones, dropping some. The sample consists of about 2 million clones, about 95% of them appearing once. The material sequenced was naive CD8+ T cells sorted from blood. The receptors shown here come from a man aged 18 to 35 in good health.

The DNA of the CDR3 is TGCGCCAGCAGCCAAAGTTCGGAGGCCAACACTGAAGCTTTCTTT. It specifies CASSQSSEANTEAFF. The chain combines TRBV4-3 with TRBJ1-1; D uncertain. This CDR3 is 15 amino acids long. V was cut by 2 bases and J by 2 bases, with 12 bases left in between. Germline V gives CDR1 LGHNA, CDR2 YSLEER.

V gene TRBV5-6 combines with J gene TRBJ2-2; TRBD2 aligns across 13 bases. J was trimmed by 3 bases and V by 3 bases; bases with no gene match: 5. Germline V CDR1 and CDR2: SGHDT, YYEEEE. The CDR3 sequence is 17 residues long. As DNA, the CDR3 is TGTGCCAGCAGCTCGGCCGGGACTAGCGGGGACACCGGGGAGCTGTTTTTT. Its translation is CASSSAGTSGDTGELFF.

The chain carries TRBV25-1 and TRBJ1-2; no clear D. CDR3 length equals 12 residues. Deletions cut 1 base from V and 8 bases from J, with 8 bases between. Germline CDR1 and CDR2: MGHDK and SYGVNS. The CDR3 region is CASSEFGRGYTF. The CDR3, as DNA: TGTGCCAGCAGTGAATTTGGGCGGGGCTACACCTTC.

The rearrangement links TRBV27 to TRBJ2-5; 7 nucleotides align to TRBD2. Losses at the gene ends were 3 bases for V and 3 bases for J; bases not matched to a gene: 4. Looked up from germline, CDR1 is MNHEY and CDR2 is SMNVEV (reference sequence). CDR3 length: 14 residues. Written as DNA, the CDR3 is TGTGCCAGCAGTTTTCGTCTAGCGGAAGAGACCCAGTACTTC. Protein product: CASSFRLAEETQYF.

The chain combines TRBV5-1 with TRBJ2-1; 8 bases are a match to TRBD1. Trimming took 3 bases from V and 3 from J; bases not matched to a gene: 8. This CDR3 spans 16 amino acids. In germline, CDR1 is SGHRS, CDR2 YFSETQ. CDR3 residues: CASSSTPGGSYNEQFF. For the CDR3, the DNA is TGCGCCAGCAGCTCCACTCCAGGGGGCAGCTACAATGAGCAGTTCTTC. Full variable domain (outside the CDR3, taken from reference TRBV5-1 and TRBJ2-1): KAGVTQTPRYLIKTRGQQVTLSCSPISGHRSVSWYQQTPGQGLQFLFEYFSETQRNKGNFPGRFSGRQFSNSRSEMNVSTLELGDSALYLCASSSTPGGSYNEQFFGPGTRLTVL.

Of note for this clone: Distinct nucleotide sequences in the sample also encode this CDR3. V usage is TRBV5-1 and J usage is TRBJ2-7, with unresolved D. Germline loops: CDR1 SGHRS, CDR2 YFSETQ. CDR3 length equals 14 residues. Between the trimmed V and J ends, which lost 0 bases and 2 bases, there was a span of 9 bases. The CDR3 is CASSLDRLTYEQYF. For the CDR3, the DNA is TGCGCCAGCAGCTTGGATAGGCTTACCTACGAGCAGTACTTC.

V usage is TRBV7-3 and J usage is TRBJ1-6, with a tentative D call TRBD1 (5 bases). With 4 bases removed from V and 6 bases from J, the gap between germline ends came to 10 bases. Germline V lookup: CDR1 SGHTA, CDR2 FQGTGA. This CDR3 is 14 amino acids long. As DNA, the CDR3 is TGTGCCAGCAGCTCCGGGACTGCTAATTCACCCCTCCACTTT. Its protein is CASSSGTANSPLHF. Combining the CDR3 with reference TRBV7-3 and TRBJ1-6 gives the whole variable domain GAGVSQTPSNKVTEKGKYVELRCDPISGHTALYWYRQSLGQGPEFLIYFQGTGAADDSGLPNDRFFAVRPEGSVSTLKIQRTERGDSAVYLCASSSGTANSPLHFGNGTRLTVT.

The chain is built from TRBV10-2 and TRBJ2-7; 12 nucleotides agree with TRBD2. Germline CDR1 WSHSY, CDR2 SAAADI. The CDR3 totals 19 residues. Trimming took 3 bases from V and 0 from J; bases not matched to a gene: 12. The CDR3 nucleotides are TGCGCCAGCAGTGACATGACTAGCGGGAGCGCGACTAGCTCCTACGAGCAGTACTTC. It yields the protein CASSDMTSGSATSSYEQYF.

The chain has TRBV9 and TRBJ1-2, with TRBD1 as a possible D gene (6 bases). This CDR3 is 17 amino acids long. Germline loops: CDR1 SGDLS, CDR2 YYNGEE. V lost 4 bases to trimming and J lost 3 bases, with 22 bases between them. CDR3 sequence: CASSPRDTPYDHYGYTF. The CDR3 coding sequence is TGTGCCAGCAGCCCCCGGGACACCCCCTACGACCACTATGGCTACACCTTC.

V and J are TRBV4-1 and TRBJ2-7; D is unresolved. The CDR3 totals 15 residues. Germline V gene lookup returns CDR1 MGHRA and CDR2 YSYEKL. Trimming pared 0 bases from V and 0 bases from J, leaving 9 bases between. The CDR3 is CASSQEVVSSYEQYF. CDR3 in DNA: TGCGCCAGCAGCCAAGAGGTTGTCAGCTCCTACGAGCAGTACTTC.

The chain is built from TRBV6-1 and TRBJ2-1; D remains unclear. CDR3 size: 16 residues. Germline V CDR1 and CDR2: MNHNS, SASEGT. V lost 2 bases and J 2 bases, leaving 13 bases between the germline ends. For the CDR3, the DNA is TGTGCCAGCAGTGAATGGGCAGGAGAGGCCTACAATGAGCAGTTCTTC. Translation: CASSEWAGEAYNEQFF.

V gene TRBV28 combines with J gene TRBJ2-7; D remains unclear. The CDR3 covers 13 residues. Germline values: CDR1 MDHEN, CDR2 SYDVKM. Trimming shortened V by 6 bases and J by 0 bases, and 9 bases separated the two germline ends. CDR3 sequence (DNA): TGTGCCAGCAGCCACGACGACTCCTACGAGCAGTACTTC. Protein: CASSHDDSYEQYF.

The chain couples TRBV7-9 to TRBJ2-2; 9 positions match TRBD2. The length of the CDR3 is 18 residues. V gave up 7 bases and J gave up 3 bases; unmatched junction bases: 15. In germline, CDR1 is SEHNR, CDR2 FQNEAQ (reference sequence). The CDR3, as DNA: TGTGCCAGCACCCTAGCGGGACGCGTAGTGGTGGACACCGGGGAGCTGTTTTTT. This sequence encodes CASTLAGRVVVDTGELFF. Full variable domain (missing parts from reference TRBV7-9 and TRBJ2-2): DTGVSQNPRHKITKRGQNVTFRCDPISEHNRLYWYRQTLGQGPEFLTYFQNEAQLEKSRLLSDRFSAERPKGSFSTLEIQRTEQGDSAMYLCASTLAGRVVVDTGELFFGEGSRLTVL.

A word on this clone: The sample holds other DNA sequences that translate to the same CDR3. The J gene is TRBJ2-1, the V gene TRBV4-1; TRBD2 might be the D (6 bases). V was clipped by 2 bases and J by 4 bases, with 9 bases between them. There are 14 residues in the CDR3. Germline CDR1 is MGHRA and CDR2 is YSYEKL. The DNA of the CDR3 is TGCGCCAGCAGCCAAAGGCGGGGATACAATGAGCAGTTCTTC. Its translation: CASSQRRGYNEQFF.

The rearrangement links TRBV30 to TRBJ2-1; 7 bases map to TRBD2. Trimming took 0 bases from V and 5 from J; bases not matched to a gene: 7. Germline values: CDR1 GTSNPN, CDR2 SVGIG (reference sequence). This CDR3 contains 15 residues. CDR3 region: CAWSVGEGIHNEQFF. CDR3 sequence (DNA): TGTGCCTGGAGTGTAGGGGAGGGGATCCACAATGAGCAGTTCTTC.

This chain joins TRBV27 and TRBJ2-7, with TRBD2 matching over 8 bases. The CDR3 extends over 14 amino acids. The junction had 11 bases not matched to a gene; V was cut back by 6 bases and J by 7 bases. Germline V gives CDR1 MNHEY, CDR2 SMNVEV (reference sequence). The CDR3: CASRTLAGPGEQYF. The DNA of the CDR3 is TGTGCCAGCAGGACCCTAGCGGGTCCCGGAGAGCAGTACTTC.

In this sample, this clone turned up once. This chain joins TRBV29-1 and TRBJ2-5, with D perhaps TRBD1 (5 bases). The germline V and J ends were trimmed by 2 bases and 5 bases, with 12 bases remaining between them. The CDR3 is 13 residues long. Per the germline V gene, CDR1 is SQVTM and CDR2 is ANQGSEA. In DNA form, the CDR3 reads TGCAGCGTTGAACGGGCAGGGCGGGAGACCCAGTACTTC. Protein product: CSVERAGRETQYF.

The V gene is TRBV6-1, the J gene TRBJ1-4; 7 positions match TRBD1. Germline V gives CDR1 MNHNS, CDR2 SASEGT. This CDR3 region has 18 residues. Losses at the gene ends were 2 bases for V and 2 bases for J; bases not matched to a gene: 11. The CDR3, as DNA: TGTGCCAGCAGTGAACTTTTAGACAGGGTTGGGACTAATGAAAAACTGTTTTTT. Amino acids: CASSELLDRVGTNEKLFF.

The rearrangement links TRBV7-9 to TRBJ1-2, with D perhaps matching TRBD1 (5 bases). The germline V gene has CDR1 SEHNR and CDR2 FQNEAQ (reference sequence). The CDR3 is 15 amino acids. V lost 2 bases and J 2 bases, leaving 12 bases between the germline ends. The CDR3 sequence is CASSLPEQVNYGYTF. CDR3 nucleotide sequence: TGTGCCAGCAGCTTACCAGAACAGGTGAACTATGGCTACACCTTC.

V usage is TRBV9 and J usage is TRBJ2-7; either TRBD1 or TRBD2 may fit D (5 bases each). V lost 4 bases and J lost 3, with 17 bases in between. This CDR3 comprises 15 residues. The germline V gene encodes CDR1 SGDLS and CDR2 YYNGEE. Here the CDR3 reads CASSTAPGRHYEQYF. The CDR3 DNA follows: TGTGCCAGCAGCACCGCTCCGGGACGGCACTACGAGCAGTACTTC. The whole variable domain, remainder taken from reference TRBV9 and TRBJ2-7, is DSGVTQTPKHLITATGQRVTLRCSPRSGDLSVYWYQQSLDQGLQFLIQYYNGEERAKGNILERFSAQQFPDLHSELNLSSLELGDSALYFCASSTAPGRHYEQYFGPGTRLTVT.

This chain joins TRBV5-8 and TRBJ1-6; D not resolved. The V end lost 2 bases, the J end lost 3 bases, and 3 bases lay between the germline ends. Per germline, CDR1 SGHTS and CDR2 YDEGEE. The CDR3 consists of 13 residues. The CDR3 region has the DNA TGTGCCAGCAGCTTCGGCTATAATTCACCCCTCCACTTT. This encodes CASSFGYNSPLHF.

This clone was observed a handful of times. V usage is TRBV2 and J usage is TRBJ1-6; D is uncertain. Germline V gives CDR1 SNHLY, CDR2 FYNNEI. V was shortened by 1 base and J by 4 bases, with 5 bases between the two germline ends. The length of the CDR3 is 14 residues. CDR3 loop: CASSEGQYNSPLHF. The CDR3 region has the DNA TGTGCCAGCAGTGAAGGGCAGTATAATTCACCCCTCCACTTT.

The count of this clone is one. This chain links TRBV9 with TRBJ2-3, with 8 bases aligning to TRBD2. J was trimmed by 5 bases and V by 4 bases; bases with no gene match: 9. The CDR3 length is 15 residues. The V gene's germline CDR1 is SGDLS and CDR2 YYNGEE. The chain's CDR3 is CASSPGGGSGDTQYF. CDR3 nucleotide sequence: TGTGCCAGCAGCCCCGGCGGGGGGTCGGGAGATACGCAGTATTTT.

The CDR3 sequence: CASSLPRPQRETQYF. Here the CDR3 DNA reads TGTGCCAGCAGTTTACCGAGACCCCAACGAGAGACCCAGTACTTC. The chain recombines TRBV28 with TRBJ2-5; D unclear. The germline V gene has CDR1 MDHEN and CDR2 SYDVKM. CDR3 length equals 15 residues. Between the trimmed V and J ends, which lost 2 bases and 4 bases, there was a span of 14 bases.

The gene calls are TRBV9 and TRBJ2-1; 9 bases map to TRBD2. CDR1 SGDLS and CDR2 YYNGEE come from the germline V gene. Unmatched junction bases numbered 3, after V lost 0 bases and J lost 8 bases. The CDR3 loop spans 14 amino acids. The CDR3 protein is CASSVEGLAHEQFF. The DNA of the CDR3 is TGTGCCAGCAGCGTAGAGGGACTAGCCCATGAGCAGTTCTTC.

The genes are TRBV10-3 and TRBJ2-1, with TRBD2 matching 10 bases. The length of the CDR3 is 15 residues. V lost 6 bases, J lost 4 bases, and 6 bases stayed unmatched. Per germline, CDR1 ENHRY and CDR2 SYGVKD. The CDR3 region has the DNA TGTGCCATCAGGCTCGGGACTAGCGAGTACAATGAGCAGTTCTTC. As protein: CAIRLGTSEYNEQFF.

The J gene is TRBJ2-5, the V gene TRBV6-5; D might be TRBD1 (6 bases). Germline V gene sequence: CDR1 MNHEY, CDR2 SVGAGI. Trimming took off 6 bases at V and 4 bases at J, with 15 bases between the two ends. The CDR3 runs to 14 residues. As DNA, the CDR3 is TGTGCCAGCAGCCTTGGTCAGGGGAGAGAGACCCAGTACTTC. Translating gives CASSLGQGRETQYF.

This rearrangement joins TRBV30 to TRBJ2-1; D is ambiguous. Trimming took off 8 bases at V and 3 bases at J, with 11 bases between the two ends. Per the germline V gene, CDR1 is GTSNPN and CDR2 is SVGIG (reference sequence). The CDR3 length is 12 residues. The CDR3 is CAAEDLYNEQFF. In DNA, the CDR3 is TGTGCCGCAGAAGACCTCTACAATGAGCAGTTCTTC. The full variable domain, completed using reference TRBV30 and TRBJ2-1, is SQTIHQWPATLVQPVGSPLSLECTVEGTSNPNLYWYRQAAGRGLQLLFYSVGIGQISSEVPQNLSASRPQDRQFILSSKKLLLSDSGFYLCAAEDLYNEQFFGPGTRLTVL.

The genes are TRBV7-8 and TRBJ1-2, with TRBD1 as a possible D gene (6 bases). The germline CDR1 and CDR2 sequences are SGHVS and FQNEAQ. The CDR3 extends over 15 amino acids. Between the trimmed V and J ends, which lost 5 bases and 0 bases, there was a span of 13 bases. The CDR3 region has the DNA TGTGCCAGCAGCAAAGTCGGACAGCCTAACTATGGCTACACCTTC. Translating gives CASSKVGQPNYGYTF.

This rearrangement joins TRBV5-6 to TRBJ1-2; D uncertain. V was trimmed by 1 base and J by 1 base, leaving 2 bases between them. The CDR3 has 12 residues. Germline V lookup: CDR1 SGHDT, CDR2 YYEEEE. CDR3 in amino acids: CASSLINYGYTF. The CDR3 nucleotides read TGTGCCAGCAGCTTGATTAACTATGGCTACACCTTC.